Listed below are T cell receptor beta chains from one sample, sequenced in a study of CD8+CD57+ T cells in acquired aplastic anemia. TCRdb used MiXCR to reprocess the reads, holding one entry per CDR3 protein. The sample shows about 190,000 distinct CDR3 sequences, around half of them seen only once. What was sequenced was sorted CD4+, CD8+, or CD8+CD57+ T cells (not recorded which) from PBMCs. The source is a human donor in good health, serving as a control. Each CDR3 is given with its conserved first and last residue. D genes are given only for firm matches. Clone size appears in some rows only: once, few, many, or a class for an expanded clone.

>TRBV7-2|.|TRBJ2-3|.
TGTGCCAGCAGCCACCTATATTCGGACTCACCCACAGATACGCAGTATTTT
CASSHLYSDSPTDTQYF
>TRBV30|.|TRBJ2-3|few
TGTGCCTGGACAGGGACCAACACAGATACGCAGTATTTT
CAWTGTNTDTQYF
>TRBV7-2|TRBD1|TRBJ1-6|.
TGTGCCAGCAGCCCAGGGACAGGGAGAGATTCACCCCTCCACTTT
CASSPGTGRDSPLHF
>TRBV10-3|TRBD2|TRBJ2-7|many
TGTGCCATCGACCCCGGGACTAGCGGCGACAGCTCCTACGAGCAGTACTTC
CAIDPGTSGDSSYEQYF
>TRBV6-2/TRBV6-3|TRBD1|TRBJ1-1|many
TGTGCCAGCAGTTATAAACAGGGGAGCGCTGAAGCTTTCTTT
CASSYKQGSAEAFF
>TRBV19|TRBD1|TRBJ1-2|.
TGTGCCAGTAGTATAGAGATTGGGCCGACAGGGTATGGCTACACCTTC
CASSIEIGPTGYGYTF
>TRBV9|TRBD1|TRBJ1-4|.
TGTGCCAGCAGCGTGACAGGGAACAATGAAAAACTGTTTTTT
CASSVTGNNEKLFF
>TRBV10-3|.|TRBJ1-1|once
TGTGCCATCAGTGAGCCCTCGACAGGGAACACTGAAGCTTTCTTT
CAISEPSTGNTEAFF
>TRBV7-2|TRBD2|TRBJ2-2|many
TGTGCCAGCAGCTTAGCCCCTAGCGGGAACACCGGGGAGCTGTTTTTT
CASSLAPSGNTGELFF
>TRBV24-1|.|TRBJ1-5|.
TGTGCCACCAGTGACGGTGGGGGCGGCAATCAGCCCCAGCATTTT
CATSDGGGGNQPQHF
>TRBV29-1|TRBD1|TRBJ2-1|.
TGCAGTTCAACCGGGACAGGGGTCTACAATGAGCAGTTCTTC
CSSTGTGVYNEQFF
>TRBV12-3/TRBV12-4|.|TRBJ2-7|many
TGTGCCAGCAAACCGGCGGCAGGGCTCCACGAGCAGTACTTC
CASKPAAGLHEQYF
>TRBV25-1|.|TRBJ1-1|.
TGTGCCAGCAGTCCCTGGGGGGGCACTGAAGCTTTCTTT
CASSPWGGTEAFF
>TRBV6-6|.|TRBJ2-1|.
TGTGCCAGCAGTTACGGGGGAAGCGAGCAGTTCTTC
CASSYGGSEQFF
>TRBV7-2|.|TRBJ1-2|.
TGTGCCAGCAACGGAGGGACGGGTGGAAGCTACACCTTC
CASNGGTGGSYTF
>TRBV10-3|TRBD1|TRBJ1-6|.
TGTGCCATCAAAGGGACAGGGGATTCACCCCTCCACTTT
CAIKGTGDSPLHF
>TRBV7-2|.|TRBJ2-1|.
TGTGCCAGCAGCTTAGACCCTCTCAATGAGCAGTTCTTC
CASSLDPLNEQFF
>TRBV7-9|.|TRBJ2-2|.
TGTGCCAGCAGACCCGACAGGGGAGGGTTGCCCGGGGAGCTGTTTTTT
CASRPDRGGLPGELFF
>TRBV7-2|.|TRBJ2-5|.
TGTGCCAGCAGCTTGGATCCGGGACAGCGGGACCAAGAGACCCAGTACTTC
CASSLDPGQRDQETQYF
>TRBV20-1|TRBD1|TRBJ1-4|.
TGCAGTGCTGCCGGGACAGACTTTACTAATGAAAAACTGTTTTTT
CSAAGTDFTNEKLFF
>TRBV19|.|TRBJ1-5|many
TGTGCCAGTAGTATGAGGGGAGGGACGAGCAATCAGCCCCAGCATTTT
CASSMRGGTSNQPQHF
>TRBV12-3/TRBV12-4|.|TRBJ1-1|many
TGTGCCAGCAGTTTAAAGGGTTACACTGAAGCTTTCTTT
CASSLKGYTEAFF
>TRBV7-2|TRBD2|TRBJ2-7|.
TGTGCCAGCAGCCCGCAGGCGGGGGGACCGGGGGAGCAGTGCTTC
CASSPQAGGPGEQCF
>TRBV20-1|.|TRBJ1-5|.
TGCAGTGCTGGGACGGCGGCTAGCAATCAGCCCCAGCATTTT
CSAGTAASNQPQHF
>TRBV7-9|.|TRBJ1-1|.
TGTGCCAGCAGCGATGGGACGAACACTGAAGCTTTCTTT
CASSDGTNTEAFF
>TRBV15|TRBD1|TRBJ1-2|.
TGTGCCACCGGCAACTACCCGGTGGGGACAGGGGCGATGAAGGGTGGCTACACCTTC
CATGNYPVGTGAMKGGYTF
>TRBV10-3|.|TRBJ1-1|.
TGTGCCATCAGTGAAGGACTGACTGAAGCTTTCTTT
CAISEGLTEAFF
>TRBV2|TRBD1|TRBJ1-2|.
TGTGCCAGCAGTGAGGGGACAGGGAAAGGCTATGGCTACACCTTC
CASSEGTGKGYGYTF
>TRBV20-1|TRBD2|TRBJ2-5|.
TGCAGTGCTAGGGGACTAGCGGGGGAGACCCAGTACTTC
CSARGLAGETQYF
>TRBV15|.|TRBJ2-7|once
TGTGCCACCAGCAGACAGAGGGTAATGGGGGAGCAGTACTTC
CATSRQRVMGEQYF
>TRBV7-9|.|TRBJ2-7|.
TGTGCCAGCAGCGTAGCAGGTCGTACGGAGCAGTACTTC
CASSVAGRTEQYF
>TRBV29-1|.|TRBJ2-3|.
TGCAGCGTCGAATTGACTAAGCAGGTGGTACTAACAGATACGCAGTATTTT
CSVELTKQVVLTDTQYF
>TRBV7-2|.|TRBJ2-1|many
TGTGCCAGCAGCTTAGGGGGGGGGGCCCACAATGAGCAGTTCTTC
CASSLGGGAHNEQFF
>TRBV7-3|.|TRBJ1-2|.
TGTGCCAGCAGCTTAGAGCTAGAGTCGTCCTATGGCTACACCTTC
CASSLELESSYGYTF
>TRBV20-1|.|TRBJ1-5|.
TGCAGTGCTAGAGAATATGAGGGAAGCAATCAGCCCCAGCATTTT
CSAREYEGSNQPQHF
>TRBV20-1|.|TRBJ2-7|once
TGCAGTGCTAGACAGAACGGAGGCGAGCAGTACTTC
CSARQNGGEQYF